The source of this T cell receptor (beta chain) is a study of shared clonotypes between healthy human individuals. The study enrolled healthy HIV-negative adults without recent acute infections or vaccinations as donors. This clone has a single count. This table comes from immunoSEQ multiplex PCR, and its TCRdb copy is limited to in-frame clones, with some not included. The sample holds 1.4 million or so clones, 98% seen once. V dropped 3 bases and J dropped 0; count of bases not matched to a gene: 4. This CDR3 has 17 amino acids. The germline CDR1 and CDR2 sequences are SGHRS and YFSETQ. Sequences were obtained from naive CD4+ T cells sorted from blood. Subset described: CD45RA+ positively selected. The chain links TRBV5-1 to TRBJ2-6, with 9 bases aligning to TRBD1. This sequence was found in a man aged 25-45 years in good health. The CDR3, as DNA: TGCGCCAGCAGCTCGGACAGGGGAACCTCTGGGGCCAACGTCCTGACTTTC. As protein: CASSSDRGTSGANVLTF.